This T cell receptor beta chain stems from a study of T cells in localized non-small cell lung cancer. TCRdb keeps only in-frame clones here, not all; method: immunoSEQ multiplex PCR. The table includes 86,000 or so clones, approximately 84% detected once. Notes on the study in general: In the blood, greater T cell density corresponded to longer overall survival. Measurement of T cell clonality placed uninvolved adjacent lung highest, above the level in tumor. Sequencing involved a lone tumor region, leaving heterogeneity possible. There were a median around 59 of the top 100 tumor clones appearing in adjacent lung.

This clone was recorded only once. The antigen remains unidentified. Germline V lookup: CDR1 SGHRS, CDR2 YFSETQ. CDR3 length: 12 residues. V gave up 4 bases and J gave up 1 base, with 2 bases separating them. The clonotype comes from a man between 40 and 70 years old with stage I lung adenocarcinoma. This rearrangement joins TRBV5-1 to TRBJ2-2; D gene unclear. Sample: peripheral blood, taken before any cancer treatment. This chain's CDR3 is CASSENTGELFF. CDR3 DNA sequence: TGCGCCAGCAGCGAGAACACCGGGGAGCTGTTTTTT. Combining the CDR3 with reference TRBV5-1 and TRBJ2-2 gives the whole variable domain KAGVTQTPRYLIKTRGQQVTLSCSPISGHRSVSWYQQTPGQGLQFLFEYFSETQRNKGNFPGRFSGRQFSNSRSEMNVSTLELGDSALYLCASSENTGELFFGEGSRLTVL.